Presented here are 12 T cell receptor beta chains from one specimen sequenced in a study of blood T cell repertoires in COVID-19. The repertoire was sequenced with immunoSEQ multiplex PCR; TCRdb's copy has only in-frame clones and lacks some. The sample has roughly 24,000 clones, roughly nine tenths seen once; the top ten hold 25% to 30%. The source material was peripheral blood. These receptor sequences come from a man between 65 and 79 years old with COVID-19, enrolled during active disease.

This clone was found once. The chain recombines TRBV6-5 with TRBJ1-2, with unresolved D. CDR1 MNHEY and CDR2 SVGAGI come from the germline V gene. The CDR3 spans 14 residues. V gave up 5 bases and J gave up 0 bases, with 10 bases separating them. The CDR3 coding sequence is TGTGCCAGCAGTCCCCGGAGCCCTAACTATGGCTACACCTTC. Protein: CASSPRSPNYGYTF.

Comments on this clone: Distinct nucleotide sequences in the sample also encode this CDR3. This chain uses TRBV18 with TRBJ1-1; D not certain. Germline V gives CDR1 KGHSH, CDR2 LQKENI. Trimming shortened V by 3 bases and J by 1 base, and 6 bases separated the two germline ends. The CDR3 length is 13 residues. The CDR3 DNA sequence: TGTGCCAGCTCACCGAACGGGAACACTGAAGCTTTCTTT. This encodes CASSPNGNTEAFF.

The J gene is TRBJ1-1, the V gene TRBV29-1; D unclear. Deletions cut 3 bases from V and 3 bases from J, with 14 bases between. Germline assignment: CDR1 SQVTM and CDR2 ANQGSEA. The CDR3 is made up of 14 amino acids. CDR3 residues: CSVEAGLLYTEAFF. DNA for the CDR3: TGCAGCGTTGAGGCAGGCCTCCTGTACACTGAAGCTTTCTTT.

J is TRBJ2-2 and V is TRBV2, with 13 bases lining up with TRBD2. There are 18 residues in the CDR3. Unmatched junction bases numbered 7, after V lost 5 bases and J lost 1 base. Germline V gene lookup returns CDR1 SNHLY and CDR2 FYNNEI. The CDR3 sequence: CASSWVTSGGLNTGELFF. CDR3 sequence (DNA): TGTGCCAGCAGTTGGGTGACTAGCGGGGGGTTGAACACCGGGGAGCTGTTTTTT.

The chain combines TRBV30 with TRBJ2-3; D call uncertain. CDR1 is GTSNPN, CDR2 SVGIG, per germline (reference sequence). Trimming shortened V by 0 bases and J by 2 bases, and 9 bases separated the two germline ends. The CDR3 is made up of 14 amino acids. CDR3 sequence reads: CAWSVLVSTDTQYF. The DNA for the CDR3 is TGTGCCTGGAGTGTACTGGTCTCCACAGATACGCAGTATTTT.

As concerns this clone: Other nucleotide sequences from this sample produce the same CDR3. The chain recombines TRBV19 with TRBJ2-1, with 12 nucleotides matching TRBD2. This CDR3 contains 15 residues. CDR1 LNHDA and CDR2 SQIVND come from the germline V gene (reference sequence). V shed 4 bases, J shed 4 bases, and the junction held 2 bases outside the gene matches. The CDR3 here is CASSTGLAGYNEQFF. In nucleotides, the CDR3 is TGTGCCAGTAGTACGGGACTAGCGGGTTACAATGAGCAGTTCTTC.

The V gene is TRBV6-5, the J gene TRBJ1-5; weak D call: TRBD1 (6 bases). Per germline, CDR1 MNHEY and CDR2 SVGAGI. V lost 7 bases and J 2 bases, leaving 12 bases between the germline ends. The CDR3 sequence is 14 residues long. The CDR3 bases are TGTGCCAGCATCAGGGAGGGGGGCAATCAGCCCCAGCATTTT. Translating gives CASIREGGNQPQHF.

This clone turned up a few times. The chain carries TRBV6-5 and TRBJ2-6, with D possibly being TRBD1 (6 bases). Trimming removed 8 bases from V and 1 base from J, with 12 bases in between. This CDR3 spans 15 amino acids. CDR1 is MNHEY and CDR2 is SVGAGI in the germline V gene. CDR3 amino acids: CASGMRGSGANVLTF. The CDR3 nucleotides read TGTGCCAGCGGCATGAGGGGGTCTGGGGCCAACGTCCTGACTTTC.

The J gene is TRBJ1-5, the V gene TRBV6-6; TRBD1 is a possible D gene (6 bases). Trimming shortened V by 5 bases and J by 6 bases, and 17 bases separated the two germline ends. From germline, CDR1 is MNHNY and CDR2 SVGAGI (reference sequence). The CDR3 totals 15 residues. In DNA, the CDR3 is TGTGCCAGCAGTCTCCGGGACACCGAGTTTCAGCCCCAGCATTTT. Amino acids: CASSLRDTEFQPQHF.

This chain uses TRBV7-2 with TRBJ1-1; D gene uncertain. The CDR3 contains 15 residues. The V gene lost 5 bases and the J gene lost 0 bases, with 13 bases spanning the gap. Germline CDR1 and CDR2: SGHTA and FQGNSA. CDR3 amino acids: CASSPALGLNTEAFF. CDR3 DNA sequence: TGTGCCAGCAGCCCCGCGTTGGGCTTGAACACTGAAGCTTTCTTT. Based on the CDR3 plus reference TRBV7-2 and TRBJ1-1, the full variable domain is GAGVSQSPSNKVTEKGKDVELRCDPISGHTALYWYRQSLGQGLEFLIYFQGNSAPDKSGLPSDRFSAERTGGSVSTLTIQRTQQEDSAVYLCASSPALGLNTEAFFGQGTRLTVV.

The rearrangement links TRBV6-5 to TRBJ2-3; D unclear. The CDR3 has 13 residues. V lost 2 bases to trimming and J lost 6 bases, with 9 bases between them. Per the germline V gene, CDR1 is MNHEY and CDR2 is SVGAGI. The chain's CDR3 is CASSYRPVDTQYF. CDR3 DNA sequence: TGTGCCAGCAGTTACCGTCCAGTGGATACGCAGTATTTT.

In this sample, this clone turned up a few times. This chain uses TRBV18 with TRBJ1-6; possible D gene TRBD1, 6 bases. Germline V gene sequence: CDR1 KGHSH, CDR2 LQKENI. There are 15 residues in the CDR3. V gave up 3 bases and J gave up 13 bases, with 19 bases separating them. CDR3: CASSPMGAGLAPLHF. The CDR3 coding sequence is TGTGCCAGCTCACCCATGGGGGCAGGCCTGGCGCCCCTCCACTTT.